A single sample is the source of the 17 T cell receptor beta chains below, sequenced in a study of cytomegalovirus exposure and HLA in healthy donors. The PCR had 60 Vbeta and 13 Jbeta primers. Libraries were prepared by immunoSEQ multiplex PCR; TCRdb keeps only in-frame clonotypes and omits some of them. Of fewer than 150,000 clones in the sample, more than 75% were seen once. The sample consisted of PBMCs. Source of these receptors: a man aged 30-40 years in good health and CMV-seronegative.

The chain joins TRBV9 to TRBJ2-1, with 9 bases identical to TRBD1. Germline trimming cut 2 bases from V and 9 bases from J; bases unmatched to any gene: 3. CDR1 and CDR2 from the germline V gene are SGDLS and YYNGEE. This CDR3 has 13 residues. As DNA, the CDR3 is TGTGCCAGCAGCGTTACAGGGGGCATTGAGCAGTTCTTC. Its translation: CASSVTGGIEQFF. Drawing the rest from reference TRBV9 and TRBJ2-1, the complete variable domain is DSGVTQTPKHLITATGQRVTLRCSPRSGDLSVYWYQQSLDQGLQFLIQYYNGEERAKGNILERFSAQQFPDLHSELNLSSLELGDSALYFCASSVTGGIEQFFGPGTRLTVL.

The V gene is TRBV19, the J gene TRBJ2-1; 8 bases agree with TRBD2. Germline loops: CDR1 LNHDA, CDR2 SQIVND (reference sequence). This CDR3 spans 12 amino acids. V was pared by 7 bases and J by 10 bases, with 6 bases of the junction left unmatched. CDR3 sequence: CASISGIREQFF. CDR3 sequence (DNA): TGTGCCAGTATTAGCGGGATTCGGGAGCAGTTCTTC. Supplemented by reference TRBV19 and TRBJ2-1, the full variable domain reads DGGITQSPKYLFRKEGQNVTLSCEQNLNHDAMYWYRQDPGQGLRLIYYSQIVNDFQKGDIAEGYSVSREKKESFPLTVTSAQKNPTAFYLCASISGIREQFFGPGTRLTVL.

The chain couples TRBV6-5 to TRBJ2-1, with TRBD1 identical over 7 bases. Germline values: CDR1 MNHEY, CDR2 SVGAGI. The CDR3 totals 14 residues. Trimming took 4 bases from V and 4 from J; bases not matched to a gene: 4. CDR3 nucleotides: TGTGCCAGCAGTTGGGACAGCCCATACAATGAGCAGTTCTTC. This gives the protein CASSWDSPYNEQFF.

J is TRBJ1-4 and V is TRBV6-1; D might be TRBD1 (5 bases). The germline gives CDR1 MNHNS, CDR2 SASEGT. CDR3 length: 14 amino acids. The V end was cut by 7 bases, the J end by 0 bases, with 9 bases between. As DNA, the CDR3 is TGTGCCAGCAAAACAGGAACAACTAATGAAAAACTGTTTTTT. It yields the protein CASKTGTTNEKLFF.

This chain uses TRBV19 with TRBJ1-5; no clear D gene. The V end was cut by 4 bases, the J end by 6 bases, with 19 bases between. Germline V gives CDR1 LNHDA, CDR2 SQIVND (reference sequence). The CDR3 is made up of 16 amino acids. The CDR3 nucleotides are TGTGCCAGTAGTACTGCAGAGGGAGTCATTTCTCAGCCCCAGCATTTT. This translates into CASSTAEGVISQPQHF.

In the case of this clone: The sample has other DNA sequences that encode this CDR3 too. The chain joins TRBV20-1 to TRBJ2-7, with D hard to call. The CDR3 contains 11 residues. CDR1 and CDR2 from the germline V gene are DFQATT and SNEGSKA (reference sequence). V shed 1 base and J shed 2 bases, with 3 bases lying between them. CDR3 in DNA: TGCAGTGCTAGAGGGCCCTACGAGCAGTACTTC. Its protein product is CSARGPYEQYF.

J is TRBJ2-7 and V is TRBV27; D may be TRBD2 (6 bases). Germline V lookup: CDR1 MNHEY, CDR2 SMNVEV (reference sequence). The CDR3 has 10 residues. Trimming pared 3 bases from V and 9 bases from J, leaving 6 bases between. CDR3 DNA sequence: TGTGCCAGCAGTTTCGGGGGGCAGTACTTC. This translates into CASSFGGQYF.

This chain uses TRBV5-1 with TRBJ2-3; D is possibly TRBD2 (6 bases). In germline, CDR1 is SGHRS, CDR2 YFSETQ. Trimming took off 3 bases at V and 4 bases at J, with 18 bases between the two ends. The CDR3 length is 16 residues. The CDR3 coding sequence is TGCGCCAGCAGCTGGGCTCCGGGACTCAATGCAGATACGCAGTATTTT. It specifies CASSWAPGLNADTQYF.

V and J are TRBV15 and TRBJ2-7, with D tentatively TRBD2 (5 bases). Trimming pared 5 bases from V and 5 bases from J, leaving 13 bases between. The CDR3 sequence is 13 residues long. CDR1 LNHNV and CDR2 YYDKDF come from the germline V gene (reference sequence). CDR3 DNA: TGTGCCACCAGCTACGGATCAGCGGACGAGCAGTACTTC. Encoded protein: CATSYGSADEQYF.

The sample holds one count of this clone. The CDR3 loop reads CASSGTSGSNEQYF. Here the CDR3 DNA reads TGTGCCAGCAGCGGGACTAGCGGGAGTAATGAGCAGTACTTC. V gene TRBV11-2 combines with J gene TRBJ2-7; TRBD2 agrees at 14 bases. The V gene end was trimmed by 5 bases and the J gene end by 7 bases; junction bases not matched to a gene: 4. Per germline, CDR1 SGHAT and CDR2 FQNNGV. CDR3 length: 14 residues. Looking up the rest from reference TRBV11-2 and TRBJ2-7 gives the full variable domain: EAGVAQSPRYKIIEKRQSVAFWCNPISGHATLYWYQQILGQGPKLLIQFQNNGVVDDSQLPKDRFSAERLKGVDSTLKIQPAKLEDSAVYLCASSGTSGSNEQYFGPGTRLTVT.

The chain employs TRBV6-1 and TRBJ1-2; TRBD1 is a possible D gene (6 bases). Germline V CDR1 and CDR2: MNHNS, SASEGT. The CDR3 sequence is 15 residues long. The V gene lost 0 bases and the J gene lost 3 bases, with 11 bases spanning the gap. CDR3 loop: CASSEAPGQYYGYTF. The CDR3 DNA is TGTGCCAGCAGTGAAGCGCCCGGACAGTACTATGGCTACACCTTC.

The chain recombines TRBV11-2 with TRBJ2-5; 7 bases line up with TRBD1. The CDR3 runs 15 residues. Per the germline V gene, CDR1 is SGHAT and CDR2 is FQNNGV. J lost 3 bases, V lost 6 bases, and 10 bases had no gene match. The CDR3 spells CASSPPDRVEETQYF. DNA of the CDR3: TGTGCCAGCAGTCCTCCCGACAGGGTGGAAGAGACCCAGTACTTC.

For the CDR3, the DNA is TGTGCCAGCAGCTACCAGGGAGGCCAGCCCCAGCATTTT. This translates into CASSYQGGQPQHF. The chain joins TRBV7-2 to TRBJ1-5, with D maybe TRBD1 (5 bases). The germline V and J ends were trimmed by 4 bases and 7 bases, with 11 bases remaining between them. Germline assignment: CDR1 SGHTA and CDR2 FQGNSA. The CDR3 covers 13 residues. The full variable domain, its missing parts supplied by reference TRBV7-2 and TRBJ1-5, is GAGVSQSPSNKVTEKGKDVELRCDPISGHTALYWYRQSLGQGLEFLIYFQGNSAPDKSGLPSDRFSAERTGGSVSTLTIQRTQQEDSAVYLCASSYQGGQPQHFGDGTRLSIL.

The rearrangement links TRBV28 to TRBJ1-1; tentatively, D is TRBD1 (5 bases). The CDR3 covers 19 residues. The germline CDR1 and CDR2 sequences are MDHEN and SYDVKM. Trimming took 5 bases from V and 4 from J, leaving 29 bases between them. The CDR3 loop is CASSPNILLGRARVTEAFF. In DNA form, the CDR3 reads TGTGCCAGCAGTCCTAATATCTTGCTGGGCAGGGCTAGAGTCACTGAAGCTTTCTTT.

J is TRBJ2-1 and V is TRBV5-3; D gene unclear. TRBV5-3 is flagged as an ORF with uncertain function. This CDR3 spans 13 amino acids. Deletions cut 2 bases from V and 6 bases from J, with 9 bases between. CDR3 DNA sequence: TGTGCCAGAAGCTTTTACTCGTTCAATGAGCAGTTCTTC. Translating it yields CARSFYSFNEQFF.

This chain connects TRBV12-5 to TRBJ2-1; 9 bases match TRBD1. The V segment lost 1 base and the J segment 0 bases; nucleotides outside the gene matches: 7. The V gene's germline CDR1 is LGHNT and CDR2 FRNRAP. The CDR3 totals 18 residues. The DNA of the CDR3 is TGTGCTAGTGGTTTGGAGGGACAGGGAATCGGCTCCTACAATGAGCAGTTCTTC. Translation: CASGLEGQGIGSYNEQFF.

The rearrangement uses TRBV7-5 and TRBJ2-1; the listed D gene, TRBD2, was not tested against the DNA. TRBV7-5 is flagged as a pseudogene. This CDR3 has 16 residues. The CDR3, as DNA: TGTGCCAGAAGCCCACGACTAGCGGGAGGGCGTAATGAGCAGTTCTTC. It specifies CARSPRLAGGRNEQFF.